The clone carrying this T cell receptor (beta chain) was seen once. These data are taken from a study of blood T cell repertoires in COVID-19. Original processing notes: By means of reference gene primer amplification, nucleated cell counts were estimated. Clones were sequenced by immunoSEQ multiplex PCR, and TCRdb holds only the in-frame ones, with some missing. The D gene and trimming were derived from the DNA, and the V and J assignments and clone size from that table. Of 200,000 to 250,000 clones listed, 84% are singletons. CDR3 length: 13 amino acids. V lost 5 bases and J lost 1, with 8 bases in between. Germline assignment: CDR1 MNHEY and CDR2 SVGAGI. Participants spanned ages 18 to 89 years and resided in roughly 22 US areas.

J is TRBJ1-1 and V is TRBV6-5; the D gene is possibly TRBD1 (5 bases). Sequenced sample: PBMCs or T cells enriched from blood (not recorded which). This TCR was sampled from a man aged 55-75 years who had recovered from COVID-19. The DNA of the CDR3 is TGTGCCAGCAGTAGGGGCCGGAACACTGAAGCTTTCTTT. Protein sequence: CASSRGRNTEAFF.